These 19 T cell receptor beta chains came from one sample sequenced in a study of CD8+CD57+ T cells in acquired aplastic anemia (dated by TCRdb to 2017 to 2018). Patients chosen for sequencing had shown expansion of CD8+CD57+ cells by flow cytometry. Sequenced on an Illumina HiSeq 2000. Genomic DNA was used as template for profiling of TCR beta VDJ combinations and CDR3 sequences. TCRdb trimmed the raw reads at Q25, called clones with MiXCR and kept productive beta chains. When rows share a CDR3 protein, they turn into one entry using the most common DNA and genes. This sample gives some 200,000 distinct CDR3 sequences in total; less than 60% of them show up just once. Approximately 20% of the sample rests with the top ten. The sample was sorted CD4+, CD8+, or CD8+CD57+ T cells (not recorded which) from PBMCs. These receptor sequences come from a human donor with aplastic anemia.

For this clonotype: A much larger clone differs from this one at a single base, so this may be a read error. The chain links TRBV7-2 to TRBJ1-6, with no clear D. Germline assignment: CDR1 SGHTA and CDR2 FQGNSA. The CDR3 runs to 14 residues. CDR3 residues: CASTEQSSYSSLHF. The CDR3, as DNA: TGTGCCAGCACTGAACAGTCCTCATATTCATCCCTCCACTTT.

The V and J genes are TRBV11-2 and TRBJ2-5, with TRBD1 matching 8 bases. V lost 5 bases, J lost 6 bases, and 14 bases stayed unmatched. Per germline, CDR1 SGHAT and CDR2 FQNNGV. The CDR3 loop spans 16 amino acids. The CDR3 spells CASSPQTGDVRKTQYF. DNA of the CDR3: TGTGCCAGCAGCCCCCAGACAGGGGACGTTAGAAAGACCCAGTACTTC.

This clonotype was seen at least ten times. The chain employs TRBV5-4 and TRBJ1-4; D is ambiguous. V was cut by 1 base and J by 2 bases, with 9 bases left in between. Per the germline V gene, CDR1 is SGHNT and CDR2 is YYREEE (reference sequence). This CDR3 spans 15 amino acids. CDR3 DNA: TGTGCCAGCAGCTTGCGTGGTTCTACTAATGAAAAACTGTTTTTT. This sequence encodes CASSLRGSTNEKLFF.

The chain carries TRBV19 and TRBJ1-4, with D possibly matching TRBD1 (6 bases). The germline gives CDR1 LNHDA, CDR2 SQIVND (reference sequence). V was pared by 6 bases and J by 0 bases, with 8 bases between. The CDR3 has 14 residues. The CDR3 sequence is CASRAGATNEKLFF. The CDR3 DNA reads as TGTGCCAGTAGGGCAGGGGCAACTAATGAAAAACTGTTTTTT.

This clonotype came up many times. The chain couples TRBV14 to TRBJ1-6; the D gene is possibly TRBD1 (5 bases). The germline CDR1 and CDR2 sequences are SGHDN and FVKESK. With 3 bases removed from V and 0 bases from J, the gap between germline ends came to 15 bases. The CDR3 extends over 18 amino acids. DNA of the CDR3: TGTGCCAGCAGCCACTTGCCAGGGAAACTCTCCTATAATTCACCCCTCCACTTT. As protein: CASSHLPGKLSYNSPLHF.

The chain links TRBV30 to TRBJ2-5; TRBD2 is a possible D gene (7 bases). Trimming took 1 base from V and 2 from J, leaving 17 bases between them. In germline, CDR1 is GTSNPN, CDR2 SVGIG (reference sequence). CDR3 length: 16 residues. The CDR3 sequence: CAWSDPRGGSQETQYF. The DNA for the CDR3 is TGTGCCTGGAGTGATCCCAGGGGAGGGTCACAAGAGACCCAGTACTTC.

This clonotype was seen only a few times. CDR3 protein: CASSLAAVPKNIQYF. In nucleotides, the CDR3 is TGTGCCAGCAGTTTGGCGGCGGTGCCCAAAAACATTCAGTACTTC. The V call is TRBV28, the J call TRBJ2-4, with no clear D. V was pared by 3 bases and J by 2 bases, with 11 bases between. There are 15 residues in the CDR3. Germline V gene lookup returns CDR1 MDHEN and CDR2 SYDVKM.

This clonotype has at least ten counts. V usage is TRBV4-1 and J usage is TRBJ2-6; tentatively, D is TRBD2 (5 bases). The V gene's germline CDR1 is MGHRA and CDR2 YSYEKL. The CDR3 sequence is 16 residues long. Trimming took off 1 base at V and 4 bases at J, with 11 bases between the two ends. The CDR3 nucleotides read TGCGCCAGCAGCCAAGTTTCGGGATCAGGGGCCAACGTCCTGACTTTC. It encodes CASSQVSGSGANVLTF.

Many counts were recorded for this clonotype. V and J are TRBV4-1 and TRBJ1-6; D ambiguous. The CDR3 totals 15 residues. CDR1 and CDR2 (germline): MGHRA, YSYEKL. V shed 1 base and J shed 3 bases, with 7 bases lying between them. In nucleotides, the CDR3 is TGCGCCAGCAGCCAAGCCCAAGTCTATAATTCACCCCTCCACTTT. Amino acids: CASSQAQVYNSPLHF.

The chain links TRBV10-1 to TRBJ2-7; 7 positions agree with TRBD1. Unmatched junction bases numbered 2, after V lost 2 bases and J lost 10 bases. Germline V CDR1 and CDR2: WNHNN, SYGVQD (reference sequence). The CDR3 loop spans 11 amino acids. The CDR3 sequence is CASSEGQVQYF. CDR3 nucleotide sequence: TGCGCCAGCAGTGAGGGACAGGTCCAGTACTTC.

A remark on this clonotype: Just one base apart from a much larger clone, this may be a read error. V gene TRBV19 combines with J gene TRBJ1-3; 9 nucleotides align to TRBD1. CDR1 and CDR2 (germline): LNHDA, SQIVND (reference sequence). CDR3 size: 13 residues. The trim removed 11 bases at V and 0 bases at J, leaving 2 bases unmatched. The CDR3 DNA follows: TGTGCCGAGGACAGGGGCTCTGGAAACACCATATATTTT. Translating it yields CAEDRGSGNTIYF.

This clonotype was counted at least ten times. The CDR3 region is CASSLARGSGSGELFF. DNA for the CDR3: TGTGCCAGCAGCTTAGCGAGGGGCTCCGGATCCGGGGAGCTGTTTTTT. The chain has TRBV7-2 and TRBJ2-2; possibly TRBD1 or TRBD2 for D (5 bases each). The CDR3 totals 16 residues. Deletions cut 0 bases from V and 6 bases from J, with 14 bases between. Germline V gene lookup returns CDR1 SGHTA and CDR2 FQGNSA.

Only a few counts were recorded for this clonotype. This chain uses TRBV20-1 with TRBJ2-7; TRBD2 matches 10 bases. Germline loops: CDR1 DFQATT, CDR2 SNEGSKA (reference sequence). The CDR3 length is 15 residues. Trimming at V came to 3 bases and at J to 0 bases, leaving 5 bases not matched to a gene. CDR3 protein: CSARNLAGDSYEQYF. The CDR3 DNA reads as TGCAGTGCTAGGAACCTAGCGGGGGACTCCTACGAGCAGTACTTC.

To note about this clonotype: At one boundary the junction diverges from the germline segment, which might be a read error. The genes are TRBV10-3 and TRBJ2-5, with 10 bases aligning to TRBD1. Germline CDR1 ENHRY, CDR2 SYGVKD. This CDR3 is built from 16 residues. The CDR3 DNA is TGTGCCACCAGTGCCAGGGGACAGGGGAGGGGAGAGACCCAGTACTTC. Its translation is CATSARGQGRGETQYF.

The sample holds a few counts of this clonotype. The rearrangement uses TRBV30 and TRBJ1-6, with TRBD1 as a possible D gene (5 bases). CDR3 length: 12 residues. Germline V gene sequence: CDR1 GTSNPN, CDR2 SVGIG (reference sequence). Trimming removed 3 bases at V and 10 bases at J, with 10 bases between. The CDR3 sequence: CAWSRRGSPLHF. For the CDR3, the DNA is TGTGCCTGGAGCCGACGGGGGTCACCCCTCCACTTT.

The chain uses TRBV29-1 and TRBJ2-1; 10 bases are a match to TRBD2. The CDR3 spans 15 residues. Germline trimming cut 6 bases from V and 4 bases from J; bases unmatched to any gene: 9. Germline CDR1 is SQVTM and CDR2 is ANQGSEA. As DNA, the CDR3 is TGCAGCGTAGTGAGCGGGGGGGCCGCGTACAATGAGCAGTTCTTC. It specifies CSVVSGGAAYNEQFF.

The chain couples TRBV24-1 to TRBJ1-5; TRBD1 matches at 7 bases. This CDR3 is built from 14 residues. The germline CDR1 and CDR2 sequences are KGHDR and SFDVKD. With V trimmed by 9 bases and J by 7 bases, 11 bases remained unmatched. CDR3 region: CATGLEGADQPQHF. For the CDR3, the DNA is TGTGCCACCGGATTAGAGGGGGCGGACCAGCCCCAGCATTTT.

This clonotype was detected many times. The chain employs TRBV5-1 and TRBJ2-7; TRBD1 aligns across 7 bases. The CDR3 totals 15 residues. Germline values: CDR1 SGHRS, CDR2 YFSETQ. Trimming at V came to 0 bases and at J to 6 bases, leaving 9 bases not matched to a gene. The CDR3 reads CASSLEGDSRVEQYF. DNA for the CDR3: TGCGCCAGCAGCTTGGAGGGGGACAGCCGGGTCGAGCAGTACTTC.

In the case of this clonotype: Germline is not matched at one junction end, which may reflect a read error. This sequence joins TRBV11-2 and TRBJ1-2; possibly TRBD1 for D (6 bases). Looked up from germline, CDR1 is SGHAT and CDR2 is FQNNGV. The CDR3 consists of 15 residues. The CDR3 is CASSQNLDSPYGYTF. The CDR3 DNA reads TGCGCCAGCAGCCAAAACCTGGACAGTCCTTATGGCTACACCTTC.